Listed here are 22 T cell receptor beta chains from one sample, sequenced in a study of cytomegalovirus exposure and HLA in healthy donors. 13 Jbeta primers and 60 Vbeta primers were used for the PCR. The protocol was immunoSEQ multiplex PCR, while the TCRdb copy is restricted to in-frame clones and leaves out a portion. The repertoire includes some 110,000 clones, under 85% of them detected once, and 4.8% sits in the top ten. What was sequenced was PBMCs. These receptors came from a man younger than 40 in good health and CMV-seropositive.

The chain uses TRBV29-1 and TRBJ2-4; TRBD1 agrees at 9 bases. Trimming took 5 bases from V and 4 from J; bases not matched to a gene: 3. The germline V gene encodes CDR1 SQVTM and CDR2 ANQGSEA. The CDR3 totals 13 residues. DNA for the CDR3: TGCAGCGTTTTTGACAGGGGGAAAAACATTCAGTACTTC. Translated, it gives CSVFDRGKNIQYF.

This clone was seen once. The CDR3 reads CASSLGAGGTEAFF. The CDR3 DNA reads TGCGCCAGCAGCTTGGGGGCAGGGGGCACTGAAGCTTTCTTT. The chain recombines TRBV5-1 with TRBJ1-1, with TRBD1 identical over 7 bases. The CDR3 has 14 amino acids. Germline-derived CDR1 and CDR2 are SGHRS and YFSETQ. Germline trimming cut 0 bases from V and 4 bases from J; bases unmatched to any gene: 3.

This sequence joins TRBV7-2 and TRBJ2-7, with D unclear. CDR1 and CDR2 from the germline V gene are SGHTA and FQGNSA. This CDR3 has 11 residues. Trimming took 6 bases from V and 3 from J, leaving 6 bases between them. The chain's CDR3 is CASSSYYEQYF. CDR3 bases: TGTGCCAGCAGTTCCTACTACGAGCAGTACTTC. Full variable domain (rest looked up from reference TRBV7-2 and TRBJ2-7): GAGVSQSPSNKVTEKGKDVELRCDPISGHTALYWYRQSLGQGLEFLIYFQGNSAPDKSGLPSDRFSAERTGGSVSTLTIQRTQQEDSAVYLCASSSYYEQYFGPGTRLTVT.

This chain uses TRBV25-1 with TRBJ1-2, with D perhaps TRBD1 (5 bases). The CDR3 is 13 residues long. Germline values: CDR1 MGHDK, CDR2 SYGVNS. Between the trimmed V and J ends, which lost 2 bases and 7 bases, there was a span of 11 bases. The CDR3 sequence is CASSETGYGGYTF. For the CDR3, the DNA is TGTGCCAGCAGTGAAACAGGTTATGGTGGCTACACCTTC.

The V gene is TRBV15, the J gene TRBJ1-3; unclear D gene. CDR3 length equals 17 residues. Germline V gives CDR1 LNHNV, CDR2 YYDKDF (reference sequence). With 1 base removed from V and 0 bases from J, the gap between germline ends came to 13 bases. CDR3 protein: CATSRGAEQSSGNTIYF. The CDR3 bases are TGTGCCACCAGCAGAGGCGCTGAACAGTCCTCTGGAAACACCATATATTTT. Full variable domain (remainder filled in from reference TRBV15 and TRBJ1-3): DAMVIQNPRYQVTQFGKPVTLSCSQTLNHNVMYWYQQKSSQAPKLLFHYYDKDFNNEADTPDNFQSRRPNTSFCFLDIRSPGLGDTAMYLCATSRGAEQSSGNTIYFGEGSWLTVV.

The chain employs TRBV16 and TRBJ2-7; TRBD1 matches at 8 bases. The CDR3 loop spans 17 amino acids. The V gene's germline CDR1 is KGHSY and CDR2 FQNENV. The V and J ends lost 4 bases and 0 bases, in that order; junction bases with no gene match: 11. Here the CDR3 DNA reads TGTGCCAGCAGCCCGTCTCTCGGGACAGGTCTCTCCTACGAGCAGTACTTC. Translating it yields CASSPSLGTGLSYEQYF. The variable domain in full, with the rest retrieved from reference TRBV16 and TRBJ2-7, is GEEVAQTPKHLVRGEGQKAKLYCAPIKGHSYVFWYQQVLKNEFKFLISFQNENVFDETGMPKERFSAKCLPNSPCSLEIQATKLEDSAVYFCASSPSLGTGLSYEQYFGPGTRLTVT.

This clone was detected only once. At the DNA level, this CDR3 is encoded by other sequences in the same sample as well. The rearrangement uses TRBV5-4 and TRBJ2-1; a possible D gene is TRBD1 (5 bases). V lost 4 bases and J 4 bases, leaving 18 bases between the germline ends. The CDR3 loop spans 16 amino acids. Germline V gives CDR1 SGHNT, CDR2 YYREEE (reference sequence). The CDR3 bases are TGTGCCAGCAGCCTCGGACACGCGCTCTCTTACAATGAGCAGTTCTTC. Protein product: CASSLGHALSYNEQFF.

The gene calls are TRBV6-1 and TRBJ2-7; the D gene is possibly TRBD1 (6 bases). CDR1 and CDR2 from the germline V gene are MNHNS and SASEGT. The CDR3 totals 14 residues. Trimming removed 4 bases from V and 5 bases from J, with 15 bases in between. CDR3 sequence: CASSGQTGPNEQYF. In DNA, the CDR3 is TGTGCCAGCAGTGGGCAGACAGGTCCTAACGAGCAGTACTTC.

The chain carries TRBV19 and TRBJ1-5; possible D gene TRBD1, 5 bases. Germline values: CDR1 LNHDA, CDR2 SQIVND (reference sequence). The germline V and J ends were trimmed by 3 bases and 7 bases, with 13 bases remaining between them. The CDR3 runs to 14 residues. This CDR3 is CASSIGGEEQPQHF. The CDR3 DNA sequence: TGTGCCAGTAGTATCGGAGGGGAGGAACAGCCCCAGCATTTT.

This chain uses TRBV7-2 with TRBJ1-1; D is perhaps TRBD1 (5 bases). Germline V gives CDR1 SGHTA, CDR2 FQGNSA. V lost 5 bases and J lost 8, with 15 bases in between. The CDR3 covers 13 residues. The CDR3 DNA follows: TGTGCCAGCAGCCCAGGGTCTCGTAGGGAAGCTTTCTTT. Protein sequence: CASSPGSRREAFF.

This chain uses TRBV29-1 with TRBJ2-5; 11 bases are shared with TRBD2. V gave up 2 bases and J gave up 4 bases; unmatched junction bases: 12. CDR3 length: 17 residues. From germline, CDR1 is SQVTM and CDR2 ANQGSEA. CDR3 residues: CSVERRPTSGDVETQYF. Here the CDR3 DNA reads TGCAGCGTTGAACGACGACCGACTAGCGGGGATGTAGAGACCCAGTACTTC.

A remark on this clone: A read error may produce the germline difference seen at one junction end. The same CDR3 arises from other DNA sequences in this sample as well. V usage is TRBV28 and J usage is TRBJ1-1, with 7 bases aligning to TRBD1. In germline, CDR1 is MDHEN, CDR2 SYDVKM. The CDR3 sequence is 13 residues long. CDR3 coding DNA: TGTGCCAGTAGTTTCCAGGGGGACACTGAAGCTTTCTTT. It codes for CASSFQGDTEAFF.

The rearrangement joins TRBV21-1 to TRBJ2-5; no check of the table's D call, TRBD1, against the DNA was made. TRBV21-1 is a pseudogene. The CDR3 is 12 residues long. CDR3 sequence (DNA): TGTGCCAGCACCCGAACAGTAGAGACCCAGTACTTC. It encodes CASTRTVETQYF.

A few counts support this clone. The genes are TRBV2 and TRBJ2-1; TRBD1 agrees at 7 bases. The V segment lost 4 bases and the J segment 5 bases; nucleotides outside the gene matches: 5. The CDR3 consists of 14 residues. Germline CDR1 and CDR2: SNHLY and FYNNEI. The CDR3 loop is CASSGQGRDNEQFF. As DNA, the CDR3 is TGTGCCAGCAGTGGACAGGGTCGCGACAATGAGCAGTTCTTC.

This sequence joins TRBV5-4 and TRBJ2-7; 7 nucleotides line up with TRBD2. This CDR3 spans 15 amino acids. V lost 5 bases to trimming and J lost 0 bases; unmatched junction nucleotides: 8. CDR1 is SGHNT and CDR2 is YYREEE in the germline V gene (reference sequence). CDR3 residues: CASRSGASGSYEQYF. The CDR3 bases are TGTGCCAGCAGGTCCGGGGCTAGCGGCTCCTACGAGCAGTACTTC.

The CDR3 sequence: CASSGTAQETQYF. The CDR3 DNA reads TGTGCCAGCAGTGGGACAGCCCAAGAGACCCAGTACTTC. This chain links TRBV6-5 with TRBJ2-5, with 7 bases aligning to TRBD1. The CDR3 runs to 13 residues. J lost 1 base, V lost 5 bases, and 1 base had no gene match. Looked up from germline, CDR1 is MNHEY and CDR2 is SVGAGI.

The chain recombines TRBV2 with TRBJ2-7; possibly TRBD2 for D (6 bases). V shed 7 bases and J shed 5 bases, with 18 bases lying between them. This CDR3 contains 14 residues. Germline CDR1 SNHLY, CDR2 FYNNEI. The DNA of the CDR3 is TGTGCCAGCACCCCGGAGGGACGAGGGAACGAGCAGTACTTC. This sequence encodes CASTPEGRGNEQYF.

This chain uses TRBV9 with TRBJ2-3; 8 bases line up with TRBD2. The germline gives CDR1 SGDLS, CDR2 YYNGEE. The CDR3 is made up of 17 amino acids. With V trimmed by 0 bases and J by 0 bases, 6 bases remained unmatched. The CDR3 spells CASSVERGPLSTDTQYF. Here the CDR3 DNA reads TGTGCCAGCAGCGTAGAGCGGGGGCCCTTAAGCACAGATACGCAGTATTTT. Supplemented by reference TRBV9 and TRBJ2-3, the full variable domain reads DSGVTQTPKHLITATGQRVTLRCSPRSGDLSVYWYQQSLDQGLQFLIQYYNGEERAKGNILERFSAQQFPDLHSELNLSSLELGDSALYFCASSVERGPLSTDTQYFGPGTRLTVL.

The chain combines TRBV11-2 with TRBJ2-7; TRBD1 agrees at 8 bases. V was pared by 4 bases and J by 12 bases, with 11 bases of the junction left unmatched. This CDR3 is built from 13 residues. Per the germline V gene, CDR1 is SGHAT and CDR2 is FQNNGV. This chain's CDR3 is CASSSGGGPGRYF. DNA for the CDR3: TGTGCCAGCAGCTCAGGGGGCGGCCCCGGACGGTACTTC.

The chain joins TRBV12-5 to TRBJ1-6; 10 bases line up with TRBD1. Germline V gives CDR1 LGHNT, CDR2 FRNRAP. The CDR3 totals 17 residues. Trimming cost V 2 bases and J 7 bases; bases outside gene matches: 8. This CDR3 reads CASGLSTGTGANSPLHF. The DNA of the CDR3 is TGTGCTAGTGGTTTGTCCACCGGGACAGGGGCAAATTCACCCCTCCACTTT.

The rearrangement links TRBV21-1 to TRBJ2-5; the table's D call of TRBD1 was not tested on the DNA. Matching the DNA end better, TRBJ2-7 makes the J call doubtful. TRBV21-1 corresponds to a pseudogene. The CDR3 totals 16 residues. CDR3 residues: CASSKSGTGVAYEQYF. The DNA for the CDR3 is TGTGCCAGCAGCAAATCTGGGACAGGGGTGGCCTACGAGCAGTACTTC.

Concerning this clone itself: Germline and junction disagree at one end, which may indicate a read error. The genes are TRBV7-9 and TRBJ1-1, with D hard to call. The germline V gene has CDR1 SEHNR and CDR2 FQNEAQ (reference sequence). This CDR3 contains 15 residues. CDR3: CSSSPQTGILTEAFF. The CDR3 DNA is TGTTCCAGCAGCCCCCAGACTGGCATATTGACTGAAGCTTTCTTT. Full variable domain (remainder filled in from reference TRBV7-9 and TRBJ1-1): DTGVSQNPRHKITKRGQNVTFRCDPISEHNRLYWYRQTLGQGPEFLTYFQNEAQLEKSRLLSDRFSAERPKGSFSTLEIQRTEQGDSAMYLCSSSPQTGILTEAFFGQGTRLTVV.